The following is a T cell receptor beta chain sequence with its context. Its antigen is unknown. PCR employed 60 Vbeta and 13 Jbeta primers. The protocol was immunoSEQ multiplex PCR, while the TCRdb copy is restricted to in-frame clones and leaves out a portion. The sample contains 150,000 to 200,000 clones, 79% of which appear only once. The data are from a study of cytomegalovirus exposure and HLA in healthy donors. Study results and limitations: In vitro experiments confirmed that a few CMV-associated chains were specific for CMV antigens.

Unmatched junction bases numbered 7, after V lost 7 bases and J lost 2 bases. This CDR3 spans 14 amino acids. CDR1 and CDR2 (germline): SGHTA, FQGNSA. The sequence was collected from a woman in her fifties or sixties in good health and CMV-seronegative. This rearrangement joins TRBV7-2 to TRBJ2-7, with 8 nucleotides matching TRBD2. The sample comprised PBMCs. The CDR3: CASTVSGNAYEQYF. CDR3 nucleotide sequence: TGTGCCAGCACCGTTAGCGGGAACGCCTACGAGCAGTACTTC.